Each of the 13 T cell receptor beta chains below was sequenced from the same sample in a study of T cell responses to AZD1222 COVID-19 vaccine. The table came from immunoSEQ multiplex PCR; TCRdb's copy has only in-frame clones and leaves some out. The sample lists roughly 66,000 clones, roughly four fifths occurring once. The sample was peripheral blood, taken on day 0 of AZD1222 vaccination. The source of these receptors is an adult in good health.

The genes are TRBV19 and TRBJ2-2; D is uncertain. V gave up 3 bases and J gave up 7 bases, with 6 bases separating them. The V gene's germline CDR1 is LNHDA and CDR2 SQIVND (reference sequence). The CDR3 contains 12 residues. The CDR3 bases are TGTGCCAGTAGTATTGGTATCGGGGAGCTGTTTTTT. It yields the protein CASSIGIGELFF.

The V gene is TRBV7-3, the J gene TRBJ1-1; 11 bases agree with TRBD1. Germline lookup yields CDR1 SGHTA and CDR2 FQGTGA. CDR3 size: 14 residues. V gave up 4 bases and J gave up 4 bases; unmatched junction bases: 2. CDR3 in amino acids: CASSSGQGATEAFF. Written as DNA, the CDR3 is TGTGCCAGCAGCTCCGGACAGGGGGCCACTGAAGCTTTCTTT.

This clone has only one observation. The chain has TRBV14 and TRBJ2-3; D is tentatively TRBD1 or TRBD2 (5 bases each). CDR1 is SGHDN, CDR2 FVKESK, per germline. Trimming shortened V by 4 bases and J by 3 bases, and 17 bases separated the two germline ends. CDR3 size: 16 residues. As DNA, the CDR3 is TGTGCCAGCAGCCGACAGCCGAACATAGCGACAGATACGCAGTATTTT. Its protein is CASSRQPNIATDTQYF. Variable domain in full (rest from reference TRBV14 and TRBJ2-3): EAGVTQFPSHSVIEKGQTVTLRCDPISGHDNLYWYRRVMGKEIKFLLHFVKESKQDESGMPNNRFLAERTGGTYSTLKVQPAELEDSGVYFCASSRQPNIATDTQYFGPGTRLTVL.

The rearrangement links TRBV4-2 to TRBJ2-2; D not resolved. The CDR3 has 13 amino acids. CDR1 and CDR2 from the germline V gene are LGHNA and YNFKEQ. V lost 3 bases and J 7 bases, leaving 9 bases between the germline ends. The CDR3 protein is CASSQEPGGELFF. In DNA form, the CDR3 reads TGTGCCAGCAGCCAGGAACCGGGCGGGGAGCTGTTTTTT.

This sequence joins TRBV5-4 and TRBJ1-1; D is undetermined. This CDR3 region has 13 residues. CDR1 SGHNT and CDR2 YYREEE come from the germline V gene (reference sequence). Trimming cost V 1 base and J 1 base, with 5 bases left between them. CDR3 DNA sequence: TGTGCCAGCAGCTTGTCAGCGAACACTGAAGCTTTCTTT. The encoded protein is CASSLSANTEAFF.

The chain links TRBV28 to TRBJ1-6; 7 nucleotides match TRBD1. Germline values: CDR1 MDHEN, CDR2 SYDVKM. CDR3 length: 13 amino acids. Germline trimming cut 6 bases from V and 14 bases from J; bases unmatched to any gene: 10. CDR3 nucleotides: TGTGCCAGCAGCAACACAGGGGTAGGGGCCCTCCACTTT. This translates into CASSNTGVGALHF.

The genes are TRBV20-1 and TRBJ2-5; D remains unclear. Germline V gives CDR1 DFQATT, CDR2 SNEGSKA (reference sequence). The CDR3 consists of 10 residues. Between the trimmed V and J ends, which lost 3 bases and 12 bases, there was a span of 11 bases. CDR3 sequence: CSARTAFEYF. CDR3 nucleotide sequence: TGCAGTGCTAGGACCGCCTTTGAGTACTTC.

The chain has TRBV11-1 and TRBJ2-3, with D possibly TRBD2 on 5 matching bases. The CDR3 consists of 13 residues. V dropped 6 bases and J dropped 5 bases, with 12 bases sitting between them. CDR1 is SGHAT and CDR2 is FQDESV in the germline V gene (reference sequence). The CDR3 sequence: CASSPTGIDTQYF. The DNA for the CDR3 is TGTGCCAGCAGTCCTACCGGGATAGATACGCAGTATTTT.

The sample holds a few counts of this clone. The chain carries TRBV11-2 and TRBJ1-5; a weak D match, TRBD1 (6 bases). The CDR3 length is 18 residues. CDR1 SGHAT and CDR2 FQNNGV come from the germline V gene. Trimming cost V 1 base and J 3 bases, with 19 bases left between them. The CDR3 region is CASSLGGTRKGINQPQHF. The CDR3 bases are TGTGCCAGCAGCTTAGGAGGGACACGCAAGGGAATCAATCAGCCCCAGCATTTT.

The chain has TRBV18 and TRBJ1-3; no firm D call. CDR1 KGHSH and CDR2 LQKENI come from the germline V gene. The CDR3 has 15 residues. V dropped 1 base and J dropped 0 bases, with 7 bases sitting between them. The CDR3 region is CASSPQEASGNTIYF. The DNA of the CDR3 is TGTGCCAGCTCACCACAGGAAGCCTCTGGAAACACCATATATTTT.

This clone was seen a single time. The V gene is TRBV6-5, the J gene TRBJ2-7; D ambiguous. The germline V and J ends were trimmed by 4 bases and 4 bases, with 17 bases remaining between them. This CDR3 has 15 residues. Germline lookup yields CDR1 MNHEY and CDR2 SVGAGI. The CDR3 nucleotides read TGTGCCAGCAGTTTTGCAGTCGGAGTTGTTTACGAGCAGTACTTC. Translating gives CASSFAVGVVYEQYF.

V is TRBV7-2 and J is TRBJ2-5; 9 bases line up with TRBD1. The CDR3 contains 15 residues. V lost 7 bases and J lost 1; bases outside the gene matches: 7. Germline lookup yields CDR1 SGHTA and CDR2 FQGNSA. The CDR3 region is CASKRTGDTQETQYF. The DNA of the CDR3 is TGTGCCAGCAAAAGGACAGGGGATACCCAAGAGACCCAGTACTTC.

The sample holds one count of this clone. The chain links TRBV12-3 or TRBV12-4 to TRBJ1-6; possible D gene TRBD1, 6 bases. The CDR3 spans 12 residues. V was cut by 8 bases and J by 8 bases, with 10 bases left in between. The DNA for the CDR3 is TGTGCCAGCGGTAACAGGGATTCACCCCTCCACTTT. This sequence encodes CASGNRDSPLHF.